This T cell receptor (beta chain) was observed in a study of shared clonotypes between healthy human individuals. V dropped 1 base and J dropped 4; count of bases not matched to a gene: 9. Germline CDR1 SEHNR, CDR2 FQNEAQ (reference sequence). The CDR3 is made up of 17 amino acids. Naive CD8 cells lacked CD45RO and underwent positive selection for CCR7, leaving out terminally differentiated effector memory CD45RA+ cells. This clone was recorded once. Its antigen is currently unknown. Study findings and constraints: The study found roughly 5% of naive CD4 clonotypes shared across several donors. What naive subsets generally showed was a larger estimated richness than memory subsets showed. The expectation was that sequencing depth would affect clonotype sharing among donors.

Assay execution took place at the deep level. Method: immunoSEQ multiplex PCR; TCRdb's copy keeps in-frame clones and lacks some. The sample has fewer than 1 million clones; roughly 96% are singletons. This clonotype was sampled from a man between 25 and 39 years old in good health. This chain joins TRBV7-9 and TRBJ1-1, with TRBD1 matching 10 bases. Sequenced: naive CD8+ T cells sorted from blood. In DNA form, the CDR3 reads TGTGCCAGCAGCTTAGGGGACAGGGGATTTAGGGCCACTGAAGCTTTCTTT. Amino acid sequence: CASSLGDRGFRATEAFF. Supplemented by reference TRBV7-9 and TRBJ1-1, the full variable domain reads DTGVSQNPRHKITKRGQNVTFRCDPISEHNRLYWYRQTLGQGPEFLTYFQNEAQLEKSRLLSDRFSAERPKGSFSTLEIQRTEQGDSAMYLCASSLGDRGFRATEAFFGQGTRLTVV.